The rows below give T cell receptor beta chains drawn from one sample of a study of beta chain features in type 1 diabetes. TCRdb's copy holds only in-frame clones and misses some; the assay was immunoSEQ multiplex PCR. The sample includes nearly 250,000 clones, around 68% of them seen just once. The source material was naive CD4+ T cells from blood. All receptors derive from a man aged 30-40 years in good health. Both conserved end residues are part of each CDR3. Fields, in order: D gene, V gene, J gene, clone size, CDR3 DNA, CDR3 protein. The D gene is left open where the match is weak. For some rows the clone size is stated as once, few or many, or as a class when expanded; others skip it.

>.|TRBV29-1|TRBJ1-5|.
TGCAGCGTCGAAGGTATATCGGGGCAGCCCCAGCATTTT
CSVEGISGQPQHF
>TRBD1|TRBV18|TRBJ2-7|.
TGTGCCAGCTCACCCCCTAGGGGGCCCACCTACGAGCAGTACTTC
CASSPPRGPTYEQYF
>.|TRBV2|TRBJ2-3|.
TGTGCCACCACGGGTACCACAGATACGCAGTATTTT
CATTGTTDTQYF
>TRBD2|TRBV29-1|TRBJ2-1|.
TGCAGCGTTGAGGGACTACAGTATACAATGAAGCAGTTCTTC
CSVEGLQYTMKQFF
>.|TRBV19|TRBJ1-2|few
TGTGCCAGTAGAATCGGGGCAGGAGGCTACACCTTC
CASRIGAGGYTF
>.|TRBV13|TRBJ1-2|few
TGTGCCAGCCATCGTTTGTCCGATGGCTACACCTTC
CASHRLSDGYTF
>.|TRBV2|TRBJ1-1|.
TGTGCCAGCAGTGAATCTTGGATTGAAGCTTTCTTT
CASSESWIEAFF
>.|TRBV21-1|TRBJ1-1|.
TGTGCCTGTTACTGTCCGGGGACGGGGAACACTGAAGCTTTCTTT
CACYCPGTGNTEAFF
>TRBD1|TRBV30|TRBJ1-6|.
TGTGCCTGGACCTCATACGACAGGGATTTCGGTTCACCCCTCCACTTT
CAWTSYDRDFGSPLHF
>.|TRBV15|TRBJ1-1|.
TGTGCCACCAGCATTCTATATGAGGCTGAAGCTTTCTTT
CATSILYEAEAFF
>TRBD1|TRBV30|TRBJ2-1|.
TGTGCCTGGAGTCGGGGACAGACATTCTTC
CAWSRGQTFF
>.|TRBV5-1|TRBJ2-5|few
TGCGCCAGCAGCTTGGTCGGGGAAGAGACCCAGTACTTC
CASSLVGEETQYF
>.|TRBV30|TRBJ2-7|.
TGTGCCTCCCAGGGTAGCGGCTACGAGCAGTACTTC
CASQGSGYEQYF
>TRBD1|TRBV7-2|TRBJ2-7|.
TGTGCCAGCAGCTTAGCGGGGACAGGTCCCTCCTACGAGCAGTACTTC
CASSLAGTGPSYEQYF
>TRBD2|TRBV29-1|TRBJ2-4|few
TGCAGCGTTGAAGATGGACTAGCGGAGAACAAAAACATTCAGTACTTC
CSVEDGLAENKNIQYF
>.|TRBV9|TRBJ2-2|once
TGTGCCAGCAGGTTAAACACCGGGGAGCTGTTTTTT
CASRLNTGELFF
>TRBD1|TRBV29-1|TRBJ1-1|few
TGCAGCGCTGGACAGGGTAGCACTGAAGCTTTCTTT
CSAGQGSTEAFF
>.|TRBV14|TRBJ2-5|.
TGTGCCAGCAGCCCCGCACAGCGAGGGGAGACCCAGTACTTC
CASSPAQRGETQYF
>.|TRBV29-1|TRBJ2-7|.
TGCAGCGTTGTTGAACCCATTTACTACGAGCAGTACTTC
CSVVEPIYYEQYF
>.|TRBV7-9|TRBJ2-7|.
TGTGCCAGCAGCTTAGATCGTATTACTAAGGGCGAGCAGTACTTC
CASSLDRITKGEQYF
>.|TRBV7-2|TRBJ2-2|.
TGTGCCAGCAGCTTAACCGGGGAGCTGTTTTTT
CASSLTGELFF
>TRBD1|TRBV10-3|TRBJ2-3|.
TGTGCCATCCAGGGGGGCACAGATACGCAGTATTTT
CAIQGGTDTQYF
>.|TRBV5-4|TRBJ2-3|.
TGTGCCAGCAGCTTGGGGATGAATACGCAGTATTTT
CASSLGMNTQYF
>TRBD2|TRBV30|TRBJ2-7|.
TGTGCCTGGAGTGGCGGATTAGCGGGAGGCCCTTCCGAGCAGTACTTC
CAWSGGLAGGPSEQYF
>.|TRBV29-1|TRBJ2-2|.
TGCAGCGTTGACAGAAATACCGGGGAGCTGTTTTTT
CSVDRNTGELFF
>TRBD1|TRBV18|TRBJ2-1|once
TGTGCCAGCTCACCACCCTTGGTCCGGACAGGGTACGACAATGAGCAGTTCTTC
CASSPPLVRTGYDNEQFF
>.|TRBV9|TRBJ2-1|few
TGTGCCAGCAGCGTCTTCTCCCAGAGCTCCTACAATGAGCAGTTCTTC
CASSVFSQSSYNEQFF
>TRBD2|TRBV29-1|TRBJ2-5|few
TGCAGCGTTCTCCCTAGCGGATGGGGGGAGACCCAGTACTTC
CSVLPSGWGETQYF
>.|TRBV29-1|TRBJ1-1|.
TGCAGCGGGTTATGGGTGAACACTGAAGCTTTCTTT
CSGLWVNTEAFF
>.|TRBV30|TRBJ1-1|.
TGTGCCTGGGAACCAGGGCCGGGGAGAGCTTTCTTT
CAWEPGPGRAFF
>.|TRBV30|TRBJ2-7|.
TGTGCCTGGAAAAACAGGGCCTCCTCCTACGAGCAGTACTTC
CAWKNRASSYEQYF
>TRBD2|TRBV29-1|TRBJ2-7|.
TGCAGCGCTGGTAGGACTAGCGGGTCCTACGAGCAGTACTTC
CSAGRTSGSYEQYF
>.|TRBV30|TRBJ2-5|.
TGTGCCTGGAGCGGGTCGGAGACCCAGTACTTC
CAWSGSETQYF
>TRBD1|TRBV30|TRBJ1-2|few
TGTGCCTGGACGATACAGGGGAAATATGGCTACACCTTC
CAWTIQGKYGYTF
>TRBD1|TRBV2|TRBJ2-7|.
TGTGCCAGCAGTGTAGTGGAGTACAGGGGAAAAGCCTACGAGCAGTACTTC
CASSVVEYRGKAYEQYF